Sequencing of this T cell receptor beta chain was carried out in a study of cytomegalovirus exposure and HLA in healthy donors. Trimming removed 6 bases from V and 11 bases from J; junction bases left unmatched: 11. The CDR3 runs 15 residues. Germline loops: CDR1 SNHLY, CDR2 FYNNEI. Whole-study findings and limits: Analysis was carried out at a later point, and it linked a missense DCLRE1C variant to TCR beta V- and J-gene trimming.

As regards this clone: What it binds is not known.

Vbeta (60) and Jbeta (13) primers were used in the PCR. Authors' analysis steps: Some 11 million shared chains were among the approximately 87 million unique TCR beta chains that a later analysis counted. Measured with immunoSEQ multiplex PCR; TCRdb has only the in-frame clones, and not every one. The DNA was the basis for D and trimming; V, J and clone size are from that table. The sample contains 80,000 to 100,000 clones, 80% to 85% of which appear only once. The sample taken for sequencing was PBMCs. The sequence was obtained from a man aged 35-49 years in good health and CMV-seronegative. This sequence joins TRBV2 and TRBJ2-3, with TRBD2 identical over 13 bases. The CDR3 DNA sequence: TGTGCCAGCAGGGGACTAGCGGGGCGCAGGGGGGAGCAGTATTTT. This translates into CASRGLAGRRGEQYF.